The rows below give T cell receptor beta chains drawn from one sample of a study of blood T cell repertoires in COVID-19. Some clones are missing from TCRdb's copy, which holds only in-frame ones; the method was immunoSEQ multiplex PCR. The sample includes about 41,000 clones, about four fifths of them seen just once. Sequencing was performed on peripheral blood. The receptor set was obtained from an elderly woman with acute or convalescent COVID-19. Each CDR3 is given with its conserved first and last residue. Each record gives: clone size, J gene, V gene, D gene, CDR3 DNA, CDR3 protein. A D gene is named only where the DNA matches it firmly. Rows may omit the clone size; those that give it use once, few, many or a size class.

clone size: .
J gene: TRBJ2-1
V gene: TRBV2
D gene: .
CDR3 DNA: TGTGCCAGCAGTAGGGGGTTGAACTCCTACAATGAGCAGTTCTTC
CDR3 protein: CASSRGLNSYNEQFF

clone size: .
J gene: TRBJ1-2
V gene: TRBV24-1
D gene: .
CDR3 DNA: TGTGCCACCAGTGACCGCACCTGGGCCGCTGGCTACACCTTC
CDR3 protein: CATSDRTWAAGYTF

clone size: once
J gene: TRBJ2-5
V gene: TRBV6-6
D gene: TRBD1
CDR3 DNA: TGTGCCAGCAGCCGGGGACAGGGAAGTGGAGAGACCCAGTACTTC
CDR3 protein: CASSRGQGSGETQYF

clone size: .
J gene: TRBJ1-1
V gene: TRBV19
D gene: .
CDR3 DNA: TGTGCCAGTAGTATCTCCTGGGGGGGGGAGACTGAAGCTTTCTTT
CDR3 protein: CASSISWGGETEAFF

clone size: .
J gene: TRBJ2-1
V gene: TRBV9
D gene: .
CDR3 DNA: TGTGCCAGCAGCCCCTTCTTTGACAGAAACAATGAGCAGTTCTTC
CDR3 protein: CASSPFFDRNNEQFF

clone size: .
J gene: TRBJ1-1
V gene: TRBV11-2
D gene: .
CDR3 DNA: TGTGCCAGCAGCTTAAGCAGGGCCCCTGAAGCTTTCTTT
CDR3 protein: CASSLSRAPEAFF

clone size: .
J gene: TRBJ2-7
V gene: TRBV30
D gene: .
CDR3 DNA: TGTGCCTGGAGTGGGGTGGACTACGGCGAGCAGTACTTC
CDR3 protein: CAWSGVDYGEQYF

clone size: .
J gene: TRBJ2-3
V gene: TRBV29-1
D gene: .
CDR3 DNA: TGCAGCGGATGGACTTCACAAGATACGCAGTATTTT
CDR3 protein: CSGWTSQDTQYF

clone size: .
J gene: TRBJ2-7
V gene: TRBV7-8
D gene: .
CDR3 DNA: TGTGCCAGCAGCCTGTCGGAGGGAGCCTACGAGCAGTACTTC
CDR3 protein: CASSLSEGAYEQYF

clone size: few
J gene: TRBJ1-1
V gene: TRBV7-2
D gene: .
CDR3 DNA: TGTGCCAGCAGCTTTCACGGCGGAATGAACACTGAAGCTTTCTTT
CDR3 protein: CASSFHGGMNTEAFF

clone size: few
J gene: TRBJ1-2
V gene: TRBV6-6
D gene: .
CDR3 DNA: TGTGCCAGCAGGAAGATTACGGGTGATGGCTACACCTTC
CDR3 protein: CASRKITGDGYTF

clone size: .
J gene: TRBJ1-4
V gene: TRBV7-2
D gene: .
CDR3 DNA: TGTGCCAGCAGCTCCGGACAGACATCTAATGAAAAACTGTTTTTT
CDR3 protein: CASSSGQTSNEKLFF

clone size: .
J gene: TRBJ2-2
V gene: TRBV11-2
D gene: TRBD2
CDR3 DNA: TGTGCCAGCAGCCCTAGCGGGGGGGCCACCGGGGAGCTGTTTTTT
CDR3 protein: CASSPSGGATGELFF

clone size: .
J gene: TRBJ1-2
V gene: TRBV19
D gene: TRBD1
CDR3 DNA: TGTGCCAGTAGTTTGACAGGGGCGAGTAATGGCTACACCTTC
CDR3 protein: CASSLTGASNGYTF

clone size: once
J gene: TRBJ2-7
V gene: TRBV18
D gene: TRBD2
CDR3 DNA: TGTGCCAGCTCACTGGCTAGCGGGGGGGCCTACGAGCAGTACTTC
CDR3 protein: CASSLASGGAYEQYF

clone size: .
J gene: TRBJ2-2
V gene: TRBV9
D gene: TRBD2
CDR3 DNA: TGTGCCAGCGGGGCAGCGGGAGCGAACACCGGGGAGCTGTTTTTT
CDR3 protein: CASGAAGANTGELFF

clone size: .
J gene: TRBJ2-1
V gene: TRBV3-1/TRBV3-2
D gene: TRBD1
CDR3 DNA: TGTGCCTGCCAGGGGGCTTTTACTGAGCAGTTCTTC
CDR3 protein: CACQGAFTEQFF

clone size: .
J gene: TRBJ1-4
V gene: TRBV19
D gene: TRBD1
CDR3 DNA: TGTGCCAGTAGCCTGGGACAGGGTGGCGAAAAACTGTTTTTT
CDR3 protein: CASSLGQGGEKLFF

clone size: .
J gene: TRBJ1-1
V gene: TRBV6-5
D gene: .
CDR3 DNA: TGTGCCAGCAGTTACTCGTCAAGGGGGAACACTGAAGCTTTCTTT
CDR3 protein: CASSYSSRGNTEAFF

clone size: many
J gene: TRBJ2-3
V gene: TRBV6-5
D gene: TRBD2
CDR3 DNA: TGTGCCAGCAGTTTCCCGGGACTAGGGGGAAATACGCAGTATTTT
CDR3 protein: CASSFPGLGGNTQYF

clone size: .
J gene: TRBJ1-5
V gene: TRBV19
D gene: .
CDR3 DNA: TGTGCCAGTAGTTTCGGGGAAATACAGCCCCAGCATTTT
CDR3 protein: CASSFGEIQPQHF

clone size: .
J gene: TRBJ2-1
V gene: TRBV6-6
D gene: TRBD2
CDR3 DNA: TGTGCCAGCTCCGCGAGCGGGGTGACGAATGAGCAGTTCTTC
CDR3 protein: CASSASGVTNEQFF

clone size: .
J gene: TRBJ1-4
V gene: TRBV7-2
D gene: TRBD1
CDR3 DNA: TGTGCCAGCAGCCCACAGGGGCGACGAACTAATGAAAAACTGTTTTTT
CDR3 protein: CASSPQGRRTNEKLFF

clone size: .
J gene: TRBJ2-5
V gene: TRBV6-5
D gene: TRBD1
CDR3 DNA: TGTGCCAGCAGTTACTCGACAGGGGTTGAGACCCAGTACTTC
CDR3 protein: CASSYSTGVETQYF

clone size: few
J gene: TRBJ2-2
V gene: TRBV9
D gene: TRBD2
CDR3 DNA: TGTGCCAGCAGCCCGTATAGCGGGGGGGCCACCGGGGAGCTGTTTTTT
CDR3 protein: CASSPYSGGATGELFF

clone size: .
J gene: TRBJ1-6
V gene: TRBV7-2
D gene: TRBD1
CDR3 DNA: TGTGCCAGCAGCTTAGTCAGGGGGGATTCACCCCTCCACTTT
CDR3 protein: CASSLVRGDSPLHF

clone size: .
J gene: TRBJ1-5
V gene: TRBV5-1
D gene: .
CDR3 DNA: TGCGCCAGCAGCTTGGATAGCTCCCTCGATCAGCCCCAGCATTTT
CDR3 protein: CASSLDSSLDQPQHF

clone size: .
J gene: TRBJ2-7
V gene: TRBV11-3
D gene: .
CDR3 DNA: TGTGCCAGCAGCCCTCGGGTAGCTACCTACGAGCAGTACTTC
CDR3 protein: CASSPRVATYEQYF

clone size: .
J gene: TRBJ2-1
V gene: TRBV29-1
D gene: .
CDR3 DNA: TGCAGCGTTGCACGGAGCTCCTACAATGAGCAGTTCTTC
CDR3 protein: CSVARSSYNEQFF

clone size: .
J gene: TRBJ1-5
V gene: TRBV5-1
D gene: .
CDR3 DNA: TGCGCCAGCAGCTTGGGAGGTAGAGACAATCAGCCCCAGCATTTT
CDR3 protein: CASSLGGRDNQPQHF

clone size: few
J gene: TRBJ1-3
V gene: TRBV6-1
D gene: .
CDR3 DNA: TGTGCCAGCAGTGAAACAGGGCGGGCTGGAAACACCATATATTTT
CDR3 protein: CASSETGRAGNTIYF

clone size: .
J gene: TRBJ2-1
V gene: TRBV13
D gene: .
CDR3 DNA: TGTGCCAGCAGCAGAGAGGGGGGGAGTGAGCAGTTCTTC
CDR3 protein: CASSREGGSEQFF

clone size: .
J gene: TRBJ2-2
V gene: TRBV4-3
D gene: TRBD2
CDR3 DNA: TGCGCCAGCAGCCAAGACGTCAGTAGCGGGACCGGGGAGCTGTTTTTT
CDR3 protein: CASSQDVSSGTGELFF

clone size: .
J gene: TRBJ2-5
V gene: TRBV6-6
D gene: TRBD1
CDR3 DNA: TGTGCCAGCAGTCCCGGACAGGGGAGGGAGACCCAGTACTTC
CDR3 protein: CASSPGQGRETQYF

clone size: .
J gene: TRBJ1-1
V gene: TRBV6-2/TRBV6-3
D gene: TRBD1
CDR3 DNA: TGTGCCAGCAGCCCCCCTTCCCGGGACAGGGGGCTTCTACTGTCGGCTTTCTTT
CDR3 protein: CASSPPSRDRGLLLSAFF

clone size: once
J gene: TRBJ1-3
V gene: TRBV7-6
D gene: TRBD1
CDR3 DNA: TGTGCCAGCAGCGAATTCGACAGGGGGGGTGGAAACACCATATATTTT
CDR3 protein: CASSEFDRGGGNTIYF

clone size: .
J gene: TRBJ1-5
V gene: TRBV7-2
D gene: .
CDR3 DNA: TGTGCCAGCAGCCCGACCCCCCAGACAGCGCTAGATCAGCCCCAGCATTTT
CDR3 protein: CASSPTPQTALDQPQHF

clone size: .
J gene: TRBJ1-6
V gene: TRBV5-4
D gene: .
CDR3 DNA: TGTGCCAGCAGCTTGGGGCAAGTTAATTCACCCCTCCACTTT
CDR3 protein: CASSLGQVNSPLHF

clone size: .
J gene: TRBJ2-3
V gene: TRBV7-9
D gene: .
CDR3 DNA: TGTGCCAGCAGCTCCCGCCCCCGCGGCACAGATACGCAGTATTTT
CDR3 protein: CASSSRPRGTDTQYF

clone size: once
J gene: TRBJ1-3
V gene: TRBV6-2/TRBV6-3
D gene: .
CDR3 DNA: TGTGCCAGCAGTCCGGGTCGGTCCTCTGGAAACACCATATATTTT
CDR3 protein: CASSPGRSSGNTIYF

clone size: .
J gene: TRBJ1-2
V gene: TRBV7-8
D gene: TRBD1
CDR3 DNA: TGTGCCAGCAGCCCGTTAGGACAGGGAATTTATGGCTACACCTTC
CDR3 protein: CASSPLGQGIYGYTF

clone size: .
J gene: TRBJ1-6
V gene: TRBV10-3
D gene: .
CDR3 DNA: TGTGCCATCAGTTCGGACTCCTATTCACCCCTCCACTTT
CDR3 protein: CAISSDSYSPLHF

clone size: .
J gene: TRBJ1-5
V gene: TRBV7-9
D gene: .
CDR3 DNA: TGTGCCAGCAGCTTAGTGGGGGCCGATCAGCCCCAGCATTTT
CDR3 protein: CASSLVGADQPQHF

clone size: medium-sized
J gene: TRBJ2-7
V gene: TRBV5-6
D gene: TRBD1
CDR3 DNA: TGTGCCAGCAGCCCCTGGGACAGGGGGGCATACGAGCAGTACTTC
CDR3 protein: CASSPWDRGAYEQYF

clone size: .
J gene: TRBJ1-6
V gene: TRBV11-2
D gene: .
CDR3 DNA: TGTGCCAGCAGCCAGCGTAGGGGTACGGATTCACCCCTCCACTTT
CDR3 protein: CASSQRRGTDSPLHF

clone size: many
J gene: TRBJ1-2
V gene: TRBV2
D gene: TRBD1
CDR3 DNA: TGTGCCAGCAGTGAAGTTGGGACAGGGTTTTACGGCTACACCTTC
CDR3 protein: CASSEVGTGFYGYTF

clone size: .
J gene: TRBJ1-6
V gene: TRBV11-2
D gene: .
CDR3 DNA: TGTGCCAGCAGCAGACGGATAGGGGCCTCCTATAATTCACCCCTCCACTTT
CDR3 protein: CASSRRIGASYNSPLHF

clone size: .
J gene: TRBJ1-4
V gene: TRBV2
D gene: .
CDR3 DNA: TGTGCCAGCAGTTCGTTCCGAGGGGGTCCTGGGGAAAAACTGTTTTTT
CDR3 protein: CASSSFRGGPGEKLFF

clone size: once
J gene: TRBJ1-5
V gene: TRBV6-5
D gene: .
CDR3 DNA: TGTGCCAGCGTACCGGGACACAGACTTCAGCCCCAGCATTTT
CDR3 protein: CASVPGHRLQPQHF

clone size: .
J gene: TRBJ2-7
V gene: TRBV11-2
D gene: TRBD2
CDR3 DNA: TGTGCCAGCAGCTTGGGGGGGTCCACCTACGAGCAGTACTTC
CDR3 protein: CASSLGGSTYEQYF

clone size: once
J gene: TRBJ2-1
V gene: TRBV3-1/TRBV3-2
D gene: TRBD2
CDR3 DNA: TGTGCCAGCAGCCATCTCGGACTAGCCCTTTCCTACAATGAGCAGTTCTTC
CDR3 protein: CASSHLGLALSYNEQFF

clone size: .
J gene: TRBJ1-2
V gene: TRBV12-3/TRBV12-4
D gene: .
CDR3 DNA: TGTGCCAGCAGTTTTAGGACAGCAGATAGCTACACCTTC
CDR3 protein: CASSFRTADSYTF

clone size: .
J gene: TRBJ1-3
V gene: TRBV5-1
D gene: .
CDR3 DNA: TGCGCCAGCAGCTTGGGACCCACAGGGTCTGGAAACACCATATATTTT
CDR3 protein: CASSLGPTGSGNTIYF

clone size: few
J gene: TRBJ1-4
V gene: TRBV19
D gene: TRBD1
CDR3 DNA: TGTGCCAGTAGTATCCCCGGGACAGGGGACGGTGAAAAACTGTTTTTT
CDR3 protein: CASSIPGTGDGEKLFF

clone size: few
J gene: TRBJ2-1
V gene: TRBV19
D gene: .
CDR3 DNA: TGTGCCAGTAGTATGGGGGTGGGGGCTGAGCAGTTCTTC
CDR3 protein: CASSMGVGAEQFF